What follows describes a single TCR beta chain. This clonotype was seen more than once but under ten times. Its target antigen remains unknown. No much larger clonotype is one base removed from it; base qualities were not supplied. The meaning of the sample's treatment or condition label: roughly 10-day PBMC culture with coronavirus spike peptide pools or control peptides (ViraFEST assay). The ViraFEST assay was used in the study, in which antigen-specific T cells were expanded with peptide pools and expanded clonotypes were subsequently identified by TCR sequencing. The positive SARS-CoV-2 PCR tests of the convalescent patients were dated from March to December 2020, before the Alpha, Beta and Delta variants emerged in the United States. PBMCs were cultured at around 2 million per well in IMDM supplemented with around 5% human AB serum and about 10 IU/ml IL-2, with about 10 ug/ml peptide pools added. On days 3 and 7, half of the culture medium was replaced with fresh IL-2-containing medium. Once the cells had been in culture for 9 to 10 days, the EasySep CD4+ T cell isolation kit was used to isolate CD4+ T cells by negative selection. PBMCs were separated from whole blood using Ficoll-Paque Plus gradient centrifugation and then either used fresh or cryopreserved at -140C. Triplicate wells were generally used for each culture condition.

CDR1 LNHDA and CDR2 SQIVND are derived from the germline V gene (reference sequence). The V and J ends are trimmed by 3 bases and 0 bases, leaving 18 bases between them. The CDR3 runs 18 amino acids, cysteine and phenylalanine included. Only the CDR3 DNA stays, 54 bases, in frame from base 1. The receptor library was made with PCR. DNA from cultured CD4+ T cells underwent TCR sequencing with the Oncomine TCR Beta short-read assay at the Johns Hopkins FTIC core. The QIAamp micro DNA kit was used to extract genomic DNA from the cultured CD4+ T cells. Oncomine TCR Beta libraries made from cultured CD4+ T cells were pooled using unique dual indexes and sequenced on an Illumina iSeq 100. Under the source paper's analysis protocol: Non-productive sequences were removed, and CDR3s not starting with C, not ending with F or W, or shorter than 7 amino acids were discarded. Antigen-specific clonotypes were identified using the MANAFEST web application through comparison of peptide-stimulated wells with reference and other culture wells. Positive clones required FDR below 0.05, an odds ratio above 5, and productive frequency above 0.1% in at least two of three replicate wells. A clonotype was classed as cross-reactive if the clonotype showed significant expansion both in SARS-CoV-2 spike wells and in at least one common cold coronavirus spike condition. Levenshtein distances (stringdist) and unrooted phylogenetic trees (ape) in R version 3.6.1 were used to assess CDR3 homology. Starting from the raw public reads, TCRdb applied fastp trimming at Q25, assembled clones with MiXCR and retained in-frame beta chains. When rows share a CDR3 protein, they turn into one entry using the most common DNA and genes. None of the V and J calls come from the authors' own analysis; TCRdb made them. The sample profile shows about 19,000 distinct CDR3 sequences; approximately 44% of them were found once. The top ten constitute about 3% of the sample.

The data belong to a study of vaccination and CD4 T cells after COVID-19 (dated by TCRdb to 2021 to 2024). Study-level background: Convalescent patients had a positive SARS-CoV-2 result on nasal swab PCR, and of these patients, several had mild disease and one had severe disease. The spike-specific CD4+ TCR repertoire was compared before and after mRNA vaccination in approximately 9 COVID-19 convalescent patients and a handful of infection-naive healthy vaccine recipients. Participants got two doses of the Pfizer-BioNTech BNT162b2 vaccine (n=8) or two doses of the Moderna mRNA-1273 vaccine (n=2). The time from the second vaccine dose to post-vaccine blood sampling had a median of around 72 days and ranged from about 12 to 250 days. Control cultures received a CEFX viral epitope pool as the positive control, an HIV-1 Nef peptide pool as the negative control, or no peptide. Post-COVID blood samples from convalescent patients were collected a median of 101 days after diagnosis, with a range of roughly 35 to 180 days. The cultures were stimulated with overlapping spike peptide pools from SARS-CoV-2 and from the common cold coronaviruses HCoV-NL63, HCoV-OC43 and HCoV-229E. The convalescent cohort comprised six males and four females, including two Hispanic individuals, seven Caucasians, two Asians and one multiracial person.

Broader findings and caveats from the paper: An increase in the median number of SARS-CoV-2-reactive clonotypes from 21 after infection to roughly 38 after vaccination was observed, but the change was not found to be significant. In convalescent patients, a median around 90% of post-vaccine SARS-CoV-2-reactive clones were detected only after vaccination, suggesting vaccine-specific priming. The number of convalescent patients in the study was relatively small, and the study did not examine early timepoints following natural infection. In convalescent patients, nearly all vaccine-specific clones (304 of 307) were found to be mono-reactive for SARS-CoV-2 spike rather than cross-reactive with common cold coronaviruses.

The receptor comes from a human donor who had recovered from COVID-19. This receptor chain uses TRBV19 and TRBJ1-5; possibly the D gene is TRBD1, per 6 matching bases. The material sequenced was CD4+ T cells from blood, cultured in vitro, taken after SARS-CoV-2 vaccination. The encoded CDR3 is CASSIRQGHGSSNQPQHF. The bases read TGTGCCAGTAGTATTCGGCAGGGGCACGGCAGTAGCAATCAGCCCCAGCATTTT.